A single sample is the source of the 10 T cell receptor beta chains below, sequenced in a study of response to subunit inactivated influenza vaccine. TCRdb re-derived calls from the RT-PCR reads in MiXCR, one entry per CDR3 protein. In the table there are 550,000 to 800,000 distinct CDR3 sequences, approximately 15% of which are singletons. Specimen: PBMCs from blood, collected approximately 15 days before vaccination. The receptors derive from a man in his fifties or sixties who received an inactivated influenza vaccine.

This chain uses TRBV18 with TRBJ1-1; 8 bases match TRBD1. Germline V gene sequence: CDR1 KGHSH, CDR2 LQKENI. The CDR3 has 17 residues. J gave up 0 bases and V 2 bases, and 8 bases lay outside the gene matches. The CDR3 DNA reads TGTGCCAGCTCACCAACTGGACAGGGAGGGATGAACACTGAAGCTTTCTTT. Residues: CASSPTGQGGMNTEAFF.

In this sample, this clonotype turned up a few times. This chain joins TRBV4-3 and TRBJ2-7, with TRBD1 matching over 11 bases. V lost 3 bases, J lost 5 bases, and 12 bases stayed unmatched. The CDR3 covers 17 residues. Germline V lookup: CDR1 LGHNA, CDR2 YSLEER. The CDR3 coding sequence is TGCGCCAGCAGCCACCAAGGACAGGGGGCGGGTTACGACGAGCAGTACTTC. Translating gives CASSHQGQGAGYDEQYF.

There are many counts of this clonotype. J is TRBJ2-3 and V is TRBV28, with 7 nucleotides matching TRBD2. CDR1 is MDHEN, CDR2 SYDVKM, per germline. The CDR3 is 16 amino acids. After removal of 5 bases from V and 0 bases from J, the junction contained 8 bases not matched to a gene. The CDR3 sequence is CASSPTGGFSTDTQYF. In DNA form, the CDR3 reads TGTGCCAGCAGTCCCACGGGGGGATTTAGCACAGATACGCAGTATTTT.

The genes are TRBV11-2 and TRBJ2-1, with 10 bases matching TRBD2. The CDR3 has 15 amino acids. Trimming removed 4 bases from V and 7 bases from J; junction bases left unmatched: 7. Germline CDR1 is SGHAT and CDR2 is FQNNGV. As DNA, the CDR3 is TGTGCCAGCAGCTCTCAAGCGGGAGGGTTGAATGAGCAGTTCTTC. Its protein is CASSSQAGGLNEQFF.

This clonotype has a count of ten or more. This chain connects TRBV12-3 or TRBV12-4 to TRBJ2-1; D is unresolved. Trimming shortened V by 3 bases and J by 6 bases, and 15 bases separated the two germline ends. CDR3 length: 15 amino acids. CDR3 sequence (DNA): TGTGCCAGCAGTTTCATGTCTCTAAGAGGCAATGAGCAGTTCTTC. This sequence encodes CASSFMSLRGNEQFF.

This clonotype turned up a few times. The gene calls are TRBV6-2 or TRBV6-3 and TRBJ2-1, with 9 bases identical to TRBD1. V shed 10 bases, J shed 7 bases, and the junction held 11 bases outside the gene matches. The germline V gene has CDR1 MNHEY and CDR2 SVGEGT. The CDR3 runs to 14 residues. The DNA of the CDR3 is TGTGCCACCAAACTCGGACAGGGGAGAAATGAGCAGTTCTTC. It specifies CATKLGQGRNEQFF.

The chain is built from TRBV20-1 and TRBJ1-1; D gene unclear. V was clipped by 3 bases and J by 8 bases, with 13 bases between them. The CDR3 spans 12 residues. CDR1 and CDR2 (germline): DFQATT, SNEGSKA (reference sequence). The CDR3: CSASLRSREAFF. The CDR3 DNA reads TGCAGTGCTAGCCTCAGGAGTAGGGAAGCTTTCTTT.

In this sample, this clonotype turned up a few times. V and J are TRBV5-1 and TRBJ2-2, with 9 bases that match TRBD1. CDR3 length: 15 residues. Germline V gene data show CDR1 as SGHRS and CDR2 as YFSETQ. The ends lost 4 bases at V and 7 bases at J; junction bases unmatched: 8. The CDR3 here is CASSPPGQGIGELFF. The CDR3 nucleotides are TGCGCCAGCAGCCCCCCGGGACAGGGTATCGGGGAGCTGTTTTTT.

This clonotype was picked up a small number of times. The rearrangement links TRBV6-2 or TRBV6-3 to TRBJ2-1, with 9 bases aligning to TRBD1. Losses at the gene ends were 5 bases for V and 3 bases for J; bases not matched to a gene: 5. Germline values: CDR1 MNHEY, CDR2 SVGEGT. The CDR3 sequence is 15 residues long. The chain's CDR3 is CASSNGQGIYNEQFF. The CDR3 DNA reads TGTGCCAGCAGTAACGGACAGGGGATCTACAATGAGCAGTTCTTC.

In its sample, this clonotype was seen once. A read error is possible here, since a much larger clone lies one base away. This sequence joins TRBV6-1 and TRBJ1-2, with 8 bases aligning to TRBD1. The CDR3 totals 15 residues. Germline V gene sequence: CDR1 MNHNS, CDR2 SASEGT. CDR3 sequence reads: CAGSLRTGSYYGYTF. Written as DNA, the CDR3 is TGTGCCGGCAGCCTACGGACAGGGAGTTACTATGGCTACACCTTC.